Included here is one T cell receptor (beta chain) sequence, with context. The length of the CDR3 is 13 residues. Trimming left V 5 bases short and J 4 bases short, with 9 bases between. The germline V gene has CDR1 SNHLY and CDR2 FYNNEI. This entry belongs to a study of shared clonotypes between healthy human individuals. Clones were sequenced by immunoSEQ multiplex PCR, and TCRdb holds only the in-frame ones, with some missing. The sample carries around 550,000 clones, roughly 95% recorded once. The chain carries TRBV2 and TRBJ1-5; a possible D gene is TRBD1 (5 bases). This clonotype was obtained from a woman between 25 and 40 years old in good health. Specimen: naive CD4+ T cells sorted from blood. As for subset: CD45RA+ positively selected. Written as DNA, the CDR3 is TGTGCCAGCAGTATGGACACAAATCAGCCCCAGCATTTT. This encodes CASSMDTNQPQHF.